This T cell receptor (beta chain) was retrieved from a study of blood T cell repertoires in COVID-19 (dated by TCRdb to 2018 to 2020). Background for the entire study: Samples from collaborators originated in the United States, Italy and Spain and spanned both the acute and convalescent phases of COVID-19. The material from the prospective study consisted of cDNA or gDNA derived from T cells, B-cell-depleted T cells, or PBMCs. Subjects who had been exposed to COVID-19, were actively infected with it, or had recovered from it provided the deeply sampled blood TCRbeta repertoires that made up the dataset. The repertoires were made available in a free public database intended to serve as a resource for research on the immune response to SARS-CoV-2. Samples came from the ongoing ImmuneRACE study (first 160 participants) plus 1,254 subjects from 6 global collaborators. A de-identified subject ID, COVID-19 status, age in years and sex were almost always included in the sample metadata. Where available, HLA class I and class II types were obtained from metadata supplied by the sample provider rather than from assay-based typing. Results the study describes overall, beyond this receptor: How much clinical and demographic metadata was included differed by source and by participant, and the metadata was provided uncurated.

CDR3 length: 17 amino acids, cysteine to phenylalanine. Only the CDR3 part of the read is kept: 51 bases, read in frame from the first base. Notes on this clone: No cognate antigen has been identified for it. No much larger clone exists at a distance of one base, and base qualities are not known.

The immunoSEQ Assay, a bias-controlled multiplex PCR, was used to amplify TCRbeta CDR3 regions from genomic DNA. In the original analysis: Within the assay, amplification of reference gene primers was used to estimate how many nucleated cells each sample contained. To quantify the absolute abundance of each unique TCRbeta CDR3 rearrangement, sequence reads were collapsed and filtered. Productive Simpson clonality was computed per sample as the square root of Simpson's diversity index over productive rearrangements. TCRdb limited this immuneACCESS table to in-frame rearrangements with V and J called. A share of clones is missing; checked studies link under half to unresolved V genes, and the rest is unexplained. The V and J calls and clone size come from that table; D and trimming were worked out from the DNA. This sample is represented by about 190,000 clones; 80% to 85% of them were singletons. The ten largest make up over 5% of the sample.

Whole blood was collected in K2EDTA tubes by collaborating institutions according to the institutions' own protocols. Collaborator samples were shipped for TCRbeta analysis as frozen whole blood, isolated PBMCs, or DNA extracted from either sample type. The chain employs TRBV12-2 and TRBJ2-4; the table's D call TRBD2 went unverified against the DNA. TRBV12-2 is a listed pseudogene. The specimen sequenced was peripheral blood. The TCR comes from a young woman with acute or convalescent COVID-19. The CDR3 corresponds to CASRPYVQGLAKNIQYF. The sequence in DNA is TGTGCAAGTCGCCCCTATGTCCAGGGACTAGCCAAAAACATTCAGTACTTC.